This TCR beta chain was documented in a study of blood T cell repertoires in COVID-19. Here immunoSEQ multiplex PCR was the method, and the copy in TCRdb shows in-frame clones only, minus some. The sample carries 280,000 or so clones, around 91% recorded once. Germline V gene lookup returns CDR1 SGHRS and CDR2 YFSETQ. The V end lost 0 bases, the J end lost 0 bases, and 4 bases lay between the germline ends. The CDR3 is 15 residues long. This clone was counted a single time. The V and J genes are TRBV5-1 and TRBJ2-6, with unresolved D. The sequence derives from a woman aged 18 to 35 with acute COVID-19. Sequenced sample: PBMCs or T cells enriched from blood (not recorded which). Written as DNA, the CDR3 is TGCGCCAGCAGCTTGGGCAGCTCTGGGGCCAACGTCCTGACTTTC. It codes for CASSLGSSGANVLTF.